This is a list of T cell receptor beta chains from one sample in a study of Ad26.COV2.S vaccination and SARS-CoV-2 variants. TCRdb's table, derived via immunoSEQ multiplex PCR, lists solely in-frame clones and lacks some. The sample holds approximately 360,000 clones; about four fifths are singletons and the top ten take about 7.4%. The sequencing here drew on peripheral blood, taken in a trial of Ad26.COV2.S vaccine versus placebo. These receptors originate from a person between 18 and 60 years old who received the Ad26.COV2.S COVID-19 vaccine or a placebo. Each CDR3 is given with its conserved first and last residue. D genes are given only for firm matches. Not all rows give a size; the values are once, few, many and, for expanded clones, a class.

j_call,clone_size,v_call,d_call,cdr3_aa,cdr3_nt
TRBJ1-6,-,TRBV7-9,-,CASSFFNSPLHF,TGTGCCAGCAGCTTTTTCAATTCACCCCTCCACTTT
TRBJ2-3,-,TRBV4-2,TRBD2,CASSPRGRGTDTQYF,TGTGCCAGCAGCCCCCGAGGGCGGGGGACAGATACGCAGTATTTT
TRBJ1-5,-,TRBV2,TRBD1,CASSGVWGTGGNQPQHF,TGTGCCAGCAGTGGCGTCTGGGGGACAGGGGGCAATCAGCCCCAGCATTTT
TRBJ1-4,-,TRBV10-1,TRBD1,CASRDQGGSNEKLFF,TGCGCCAGCAGAGACCAAGGGGGCTCTAATGAAAAACTGTTTTTT
TRBJ2-7,-,TRBV5-1,TRBD1,CASSFGRGQGANEQYF,TGCGCCAGCAGCTTTGGAAGGGGACAGGGGGCCAACGAGCAGTACTTC
TRBJ2-1,-,TRBV3-1/TRBV3-2,TRBD2,CASSQDGSLADEQFF,TGTGCCAGCAGCCAAGATGGTAGTCTAGCGGATGAGCAGTTCTTC
TRBJ1-6,-,TRBV9,TRBD1,CASSRGTAKGSPLHF,TGTGCCAGCAGCCGCGGGACAGCGAAAGGGTCACCCCTCCACTTT
TRBJ1-1,-,TRBV11-1,-,CASSLANGLDTEAFF,TGTGCCAGCAGCTTAGCCAACGGCCTCGACACTGAAGCTTTCTTT
TRBJ2-1,once,TRBV7-9,-,CASSLTAGPPSNEQFF,TGTGCCAGCAGCTTAACGGCGGGACCTCCATCGAATGAGCAGTTCTTC
TRBJ2-1,-,TRBV6-2/TRBV6-3,TRBD1,CASSRPGQYEQFF,TGTGCCAGCAGTCGGCCGGGACAGTATGAGCAGTTCTTC
TRBJ1-5,-,TRBV18,TRBD1,CASSPYDRGPQPQHF,TGTGCCAGCTCACCATACGACAGGGGGCCGCAGCCCCAGCATTTT
TRBJ1-1,once,TRBV3-1/TRBV3-2,TRBD1,CASSLGQGEDTEAFF,TGTGCCAGCAGCTTAGGACAGGGGGAAGACACTGAAGCTTTCTTT
TRBJ1-4,-,TRBV2,TRBD1,CASTSPGTAPNEKLFF,TGTGCCAGCACTAGCCCGGGGACAGCCCCAAATGAAAAACTGTTTTTT
TRBJ2-2,-,TRBV5-1,TRBD2,CASTYAGGGTGELFF,TGCGCCAGCACGTACGCGGGGGGAGGAACCGGGGAGCTGTTTTTT
TRBJ1-2,-,TRBV4-1,-,CASSHAGVGGRHDYGYTF,TGCGCCAGCAGCCATGCTGGGGTGGGGGGTAGGCATGACTATGGCTACACCTTC
TRBJ2-1,-,TRBV27,-,CASSLPPPGYNEQFF,TGTGCCAGCAGTTTACCTCCGCCGGGTTACAATGAGCAGTTCTTC
TRBJ1-1,-,TRBV18,TRBD1,CASSPTTSRGDTEAFF,TGTGCCAGCTCACCAACTACATCCAGGGGGGACACTGAAGCTTTCTTT
TRBJ2-1,-,TRBV5-4,TRBD2,CASTAGGGYNEQFF,TGTGCCAGCACCGCGGGGGGTGGATACAATGAGCAGTTCTTC
TRBJ2-5,-,TRBV11-3,-,CASSLRKREPRETQYF,TGTGCCAGCAGCTTAAGAAAGCGCGAGCCGAGGGAGACCCAGTACTTC
TRBJ1-4,-,TRBV7-9,-,CASGGGTNEKLFF,TGTGCCAGTGGAGGTGGAACTAATGAAAAACTGTTTTTT
TRBJ2-7,once,TRBV29-1,-,CSVEDRGTYEQYF,TGCAGCGTTGAAGATCGCGGGACCTACGAGCAGTACTTC
TRBJ1-5,-,TRBV19,-,CASSRRANQPQHF,TGTGCCAGTAGTCGGAGGGCAAATCAGCCCCAGCATTTT
TRBJ1-3,-,TRBV3-1/TRBV3-2,-,CASSQGQGRGSGNTIYF,TGTGCCAGCAGCCAAGGCCAGGGAAGGGGCTCTGGAAACACCATATATTTT
TRBJ2-6,once,TRBV4-1,-,CASSQARGSTGANVLTF,TGCGCCAGCAGCCAAGCACGAGGGTCAACAGGGGCCAACGTCCTGACTTTC
TRBJ1-2,-,TRBV4-2,-,CASSRRQAGDYGYTF,TGTGCCAGCAGCCGCCGACAGGCTGGGGACTATGGCTACACCTTC
TRBJ2-7,-,TRBV21-1,-,CASSNFSVF,TGTGCCAGCAGCAACTTCTCTGTCTTC
TRBJ2-1,-,TRBV14,TRBD2,CASSRGTSGNEQFF,TGTGCCAGCAGCCGAGGGACTAGCGGCAATGAGCAGTTCTTC